The next 26 T cell receptor beta chains were all read from a single sample in a study of early T cells in non-severe SARS-CoV-2 infection (dated by TCRdb to the early 2020s). Library creation used 5' RACE. For sequencing, a NextSeq 500 was employed. The public reads were quality trimmed at Q25 with fastp and then assembled into clones with MiXCR by TCRdb, keeping productive beta chains. Each CDR3 protein gets just one entry, which takes the most common genes and DNA from the rows behind it. The table for this sample lists about 77,000 distinct CDR3 sequences; 9.5% to 15% of them were counted only once. The ten largest clones take up less than 20% of the sample. The specimen comprised whole blood, sampled at baseline. The origin of the receptors is an adult who was a healthcare worker with PCR-confirmed SARS-CoV-2 infection or an uninfected control (not recorded which). The donor label of this sample is uncertain.

The chain carries TRBV21-1 and TRBJ2-1. TRBV21-1 represents a pseudogene. There are 13 residues in the CDR3. The CDR3 nucleotides are TGTGCCAGCAGCTTATCTCCGGTGGATGAGCAGTTCTTC. Translated, it gives CASSLSPVDEQFF.

There are a few counts of this clonotype. The chain has TRBV6-6 and TRBJ1-4; D unresolved. Germline V gene lookup returns CDR1 MNHNY and CDR2 SVGAGI (reference sequence). Between the trimmed V and J ends, which lost 4 bases and 7 bases, there was a span of 13 bases. The CDR3 has 14 residues. In DNA form, the CDR3 reads TGTGCCAGCAGTTCTCCTATGGACGTTGAAAAACTGTTTTTT. This encodes CASSSPMDVEKLFF.

This clonotype appeared many times. The J gene is TRBJ2-3, the V gene TRBV20-1; D unresolved. Germline-derived CDR1 and CDR2 are DFQATT and SNEGSKA (reference sequence). Trimming shortened V by 3 bases and J by 0 bases, and 4 bases separated the two germline ends. The CDR3 extends over 12 amino acids. CDR3 DNA sequence: TGCAGTGCTAGGACTAGCACAGATACGCAGTATTTT. This codes for CSARTSTDTQYF.

This clonotype was observed a few times. The chain employs TRBV6-6 and TRBJ1-4; 7 nucleotides agree with TRBD1. V lost 4 bases to trimming and J lost 5 bases; unmatched junction nucleotides: 4. Germline loops: CDR1 MNHNY, CDR2 SVGAGI (reference sequence). There are 14 residues in the CDR3. The CDR3 DNA reads as TGTGCCAGCAGTTTGACAGGGTTAAATGAAAAACTGTTTTTT. This sequence encodes CASSLTGLNEKLFF.

The V call is TRBV5-1, the J call TRBJ2-3; 10 nucleotides line up with TRBD2. The CDR3 length is 15 residues. V dropped 7 bases and J dropped 2; count of bases not matched to a gene: 7. Germline-derived CDR1 and CDR2 are SGHRS and YFSETQ. Here the CDR3 DNA reads TGCGCCAGCTGGGATAGCGGGGGGCCCACAGATACGCAGTATTTT. Translating gives CASWDSGGPTDTQYF.

This clonotype was seen many times. J is TRBJ1-2 and V is TRBV6-6, with D possibly TRBD1 on 5 matching bases. The CDR3 totals 17 residues. Trimming cost V 1 base and J 4 bases, with 19 bases left between them. In germline, CDR1 is MNHNY, CDR2 SVGAGI (reference sequence). In DNA, the CDR3 is TGTGCCAGCAGTTACTTGACCCCCTCATCAGGGCCCTATGGCTACACCTTC. Protein: CASSYLTPSSGPYGYTF.

This clonotype was counted ten times or more. The chain recombines TRBV12-3 or TRBV12-4 with TRBJ2-5; possible D gene TRBD2, 6 bases. Trimming stripped 4 bases from V and 5 bases from J, with 14 bases between. The CDR3 is 14 amino acids. The CDR3 coding sequence is TGTGCCAGCAGTTCGAGCCTCCGGGGGGAGACCCAGTACTTC. Translating it yields CASSSSLRGETQYF.

The chain combines TRBV7-9 with TRBJ1-4; D is ambiguous. There are 15 residues in the CDR3. Between the trimmed V and J ends, which lost 5 bases and 0 bases, there was a span of 10 bases. Germline loops: CDR1 SEHNR, CDR2 FQNEAQ (reference sequence). CDR3 region: CASSQTRATNEKLFF. The CDR3 DNA reads as TGTGCCAGCAGCCAAACACGAGCAACTAATGAAAAACTGTTTTTT.

Ten or more counts support this clonotype. The chain links TRBV14 to TRBJ1-5; tentative D call: TRBD1 (6 bases). This CDR3 has 14 amino acids. Trimming removed 5 bases at V and 3 bases at J, with 11 bases between. CDR1 SGHDN and CDR2 FVKESK come from the germline V gene. The CDR3 loop is CASSSQGVNQPQHF. The CDR3 nucleotides read TGTGCCAGCAGCTCACAGGGAGTCAATCAGCCCCAGCATTTT.

The V and J genes are TRBV7-2 and TRBJ1-2, with no clear D. Trimming stripped 5 bases from V and 8 bases from J, with 18 bases between. The length of the CDR3 is 14 residues. Looked up from germline, CDR1 is SGHTA and CDR2 is FQGNSA. The CDR3 DNA reads TGTGCCAGCAGCCCGACAAATAATATGCTCGGCTACACCTTC. Its translation: CASSPTNNMLGYTF.

This clonotype showed up many times. The CDR3 DNA follows: TGCAGTGCTGGTAGGGGGTCGACTGAAGCTTTCTTT. It yields the protein CSAGRGSTEAFF. The chain combines TRBV20-1 with TRBJ1-1, with D possibly matching TRBD1 (6 bases). CDR3 size: 12 residues. The germline V gene has CDR1 DFQATT and CDR2 SNEGSKA (reference sequence). V was cut by 5 bases and J by 5 bases, with 12 bases left in between.

This clonotype appeared a few times. This chain connects TRBV18 to TRBJ2-1; D unresolved. The CDR3 is made up of 14 amino acids. Trimming took off 3 bases at V and 6 bases at J, with 12 bases between the two ends. Germline V CDR1 and CDR2: KGHSH, LQKENI. This chain's CDR3 is CASSPSRSVNEQFF. The CDR3 nucleotides are TGTGCCAGCTCACCTAGCAGGAGTGTCAATGAGCAGTTCTTC. Combining the CDR3 with reference TRBV18 and TRBJ2-1 gives the whole variable domain NAGVMQNPRHLVRRRGQEARLRCSPMKGHSHVYWYRQLPEEGLKFMVYLQKENIIDESGMPKERFSAEFPKEGPSILRIQQVVRGDSAAYFCASSPSRSVNEQFFGPGTRLTVL.

The V call is TRBV19, the J call TRBJ2-1; 8 positions agree with TRBD2. V lost 8 bases to trimming and J lost 9 bases; unmatched junction nucleotides: 15. Germline assignment: CDR1 LNHDA and CDR2 SQIVND (reference sequence). CDR3 length: 15 residues. CDR3 coding DNA: TGTGCCAGTCTTCTCCGGGGCGGGGGGAAAGGTGAGCAGTTCTTC. Encoded protein: CASLLRGGGKGEQFF.

This clonotype was picked up many times. The J gene is TRBJ2-3, the V gene TRBV20-1; 8 bases are shared with TRBD2. The CDR3 is made up of 14 amino acids. From germline, CDR1 is DFQATT and CDR2 SNEGSKA (reference sequence). J lost 1 base, V lost 3 bases, and 3 bases had no gene match. This CDR3 is CSASRRGGTDTQYF. CDR3 nucleotide sequence: TGCAGTGCTAGCCGGCGGGGGGGCACAGATACGCAGTATTTT.

This clonotype was detected many times. The V gene is TRBV6-1, the J gene TRBJ1-5; unclear D gene. Deletions cut 1 base from V and 3 bases from J, with 10 bases between. Germline V CDR1 and CDR2: MNHNS, SASEGT. This CDR3 comprises 15 residues. This CDR3 reads CASSEVVGSNQPQHF. In DNA, the CDR3 is TGTGCCAGCAGTGAAGTTGTAGGGTCCAATCAGCCCCAGCATTTT.

This clonotype was observed a few times. The chain links TRBV20-1 to TRBJ2-1; no clear D. Germline assignment: CDR1 DFQATT and CDR2 SNEGSKA (reference sequence). The CDR3 extends over 12 amino acids. V was trimmed by 5 bases and J by 9 bases, leaving 14 bases between them. The CDR3 region is CSASSHSREQFF. CDR3 DNA sequence: TGCAGTGCTTCGTCCCATAGCCGTGAGCAGTTCTTC.

The chain combines TRBV7-2 with TRBJ2-7, with D uncertain. Germline CDR1 reads SGHTA; CDR2 reads FQGNSA. The CDR3 extends over 13 amino acids. Trimming took off 3 bases at V and 6 bases at J, with 12 bases between the two ends. The CDR3 region has the DNA TGTGCCAGCAGCTTTAGCACAGATGGCGAGCAGTACTTC. This encodes CASSFSTDGEQYF.

This clonotype occurred a few times. The chain carries TRBV7-6 and TRBJ2-3, with D unresolved. The CDR3 runs 12 residues. Germline CDR1 and CDR2: SGHVS and FNYEAQ. Trimming shortened V by 2 bases and J by 4 bases, and 4 bases separated the two germline ends. CDR3 residues: CASSLIADTQYF. The CDR3 nucleotides read TGTGCCAGCAGCTTAATTGCAGATACGCAGTATTTT.

In its sample, this clonotype was seen many times. The rearrangement uses TRBV6-2 or TRBV6-3 and TRBJ2-2; D unresolved. Germline V lookup: CDR1 MNHEY, CDR2 SVGEGT. Trimming removed 0 bases from V and 4 bases from J, with 9 bases in between. CDR3 length equals 15 residues. The CDR3 spells CASSYSSPVTGELFF. DNA of the CDR3: TGTGCCAGCAGTTACTCGTCGCCAGTCACCGGGGAGCTGTTTTTT.

The table lists this clonotype with a few counts. The chain recombines TRBV14 with TRBJ2-3; D remains ambiguous. CDR3 length: 15 residues. Germline CDR1 is SGHDN and CDR2 is FVKESK. Trimming shortened V by 0 bases and J by 5 bases, and 12 bases separated the two germline ends. The CDR3 DNA reads TGTGCCAGCAGCCAAGATTTGTTCTTCCGAGATACGCAGTATTTT. Protein: CASSQDLFFRDTQYF. Combining the CDR3 with reference TRBV14 and TRBJ2-3 gives the whole variable domain EAGVTQFPSHSVIEKGQTVTLRCDPISGHDNLYWYRRVMGKEIKFLLHFVKESKQDESGMPNNRFLAERTGGTYSTLKVQPAELEDSGVYFCASSQDLFFRDTQYFGPGTRLTVL.

This clonotype has a count of ten or more. The gene calls are TRBV12-3 or TRBV12-4 and TRBJ1-6; 9 positions match TRBD1. Trimming cost V 6 bases and J 9 bases; bases outside gene matches: 6. This CDR3 has 14 residues. CDR3: CASRPDRGSSPLHF. As DNA, the CDR3 is TGTGCCAGCAGACCAGACAGGGGGAGTTCACCCCTCCACTTT.

The chain employs TRBV4-3 and TRBJ1-2; no clear D. Trimming took off 0 bases at V and 4 bases at J, with 12 bases between the two ends. Germline V lookup: CDR1 LGHNA, CDR2 YSLEER. This CDR3 contains 15 residues. The CDR3 sequence is CASSQEIRGTYGYTF. Written as DNA, the CDR3 is TGCGCCAGCAGCCAAGAAATACGGGGAACCTATGGCTACACCTTC.

In this sample, this clonotype turned up a few times. This rearrangement joins TRBV20-1 to TRBJ2-1, with D unresolved. V was cut by 4 bases and J by 5 bases, with 12 bases left in between. CDR3 length: 13 amino acids. Germline V CDR1 and CDR2: DFQATT, SNEGSKA (reference sequence). This CDR3 reads CSAIPWGNNEQFF. The DNA for the CDR3 is TGCAGTGCTATACCTTGGGGTAACAATGAGCAGTTCTTC.

CDR3 sequence (DNA): TGTGCCAGCAGCTTCGGACTCCAAGAGACCCAGTACTTC. Translated, it gives CASSFGLQETQYF. The chain joins TRBV7-2 to TRBJ2-5; D may be TRBD2 (5 bases). The V gene lost 3 bases and the J gene lost 1 base, with 6 bases spanning the gap. The CDR3 extends over 13 amino acids. Germline CDR1 SGHTA, CDR2 FQGNSA.

This clonotype was counted a few times. The chain combines TRBV11-2 with TRBJ2-5, with a possible D match to TRBD2 (5 bases). With 4 bases removed from V and 4 bases from J, the gap between germline ends came to 16 bases. The CDR3 contains 15 residues. Germline V gene sequence: CDR1 SGHAT, CDR2 FQNNGV. The CDR3 nucleotides read TGTGCCAGCAGCTCGCGAGGGCGATCGGCAGAGACCCAGTACTTC. Protein product: CASSSRGRSAETQYF. The full variable domain, in which reference TRBV11-2 and TRBJ2-5 provide the parts outside the CDR3, is EAGVAQSPRYKIIEKRQSVAFWCNPISGHATLYWYQQILGQGPKLLIQFQNNGVVDDSQLPKDRFSAERLKGVDSTLKIQPAKLEDSAVYLCASSSRGRSAETQYFGPGTRLLVL.

The chain joins TRBV12-5 to TRBJ2-5; 11 bases fit TRBD2. V shed 4 bases and J 2 bases; nucleotides not matched to a gene: 12. There are 18 residues in the CDR3. Germline V lookup: CDR1 LGHNT, CDR2 FRNRAP. The CDR3 nucleotides read TGTGCTAGTGGTTCCCCTCCACTAGCGGGGGTTGCACAAGAGACCCAGTACTTC. It encodes CASGSPPLAGVAQETQYF.